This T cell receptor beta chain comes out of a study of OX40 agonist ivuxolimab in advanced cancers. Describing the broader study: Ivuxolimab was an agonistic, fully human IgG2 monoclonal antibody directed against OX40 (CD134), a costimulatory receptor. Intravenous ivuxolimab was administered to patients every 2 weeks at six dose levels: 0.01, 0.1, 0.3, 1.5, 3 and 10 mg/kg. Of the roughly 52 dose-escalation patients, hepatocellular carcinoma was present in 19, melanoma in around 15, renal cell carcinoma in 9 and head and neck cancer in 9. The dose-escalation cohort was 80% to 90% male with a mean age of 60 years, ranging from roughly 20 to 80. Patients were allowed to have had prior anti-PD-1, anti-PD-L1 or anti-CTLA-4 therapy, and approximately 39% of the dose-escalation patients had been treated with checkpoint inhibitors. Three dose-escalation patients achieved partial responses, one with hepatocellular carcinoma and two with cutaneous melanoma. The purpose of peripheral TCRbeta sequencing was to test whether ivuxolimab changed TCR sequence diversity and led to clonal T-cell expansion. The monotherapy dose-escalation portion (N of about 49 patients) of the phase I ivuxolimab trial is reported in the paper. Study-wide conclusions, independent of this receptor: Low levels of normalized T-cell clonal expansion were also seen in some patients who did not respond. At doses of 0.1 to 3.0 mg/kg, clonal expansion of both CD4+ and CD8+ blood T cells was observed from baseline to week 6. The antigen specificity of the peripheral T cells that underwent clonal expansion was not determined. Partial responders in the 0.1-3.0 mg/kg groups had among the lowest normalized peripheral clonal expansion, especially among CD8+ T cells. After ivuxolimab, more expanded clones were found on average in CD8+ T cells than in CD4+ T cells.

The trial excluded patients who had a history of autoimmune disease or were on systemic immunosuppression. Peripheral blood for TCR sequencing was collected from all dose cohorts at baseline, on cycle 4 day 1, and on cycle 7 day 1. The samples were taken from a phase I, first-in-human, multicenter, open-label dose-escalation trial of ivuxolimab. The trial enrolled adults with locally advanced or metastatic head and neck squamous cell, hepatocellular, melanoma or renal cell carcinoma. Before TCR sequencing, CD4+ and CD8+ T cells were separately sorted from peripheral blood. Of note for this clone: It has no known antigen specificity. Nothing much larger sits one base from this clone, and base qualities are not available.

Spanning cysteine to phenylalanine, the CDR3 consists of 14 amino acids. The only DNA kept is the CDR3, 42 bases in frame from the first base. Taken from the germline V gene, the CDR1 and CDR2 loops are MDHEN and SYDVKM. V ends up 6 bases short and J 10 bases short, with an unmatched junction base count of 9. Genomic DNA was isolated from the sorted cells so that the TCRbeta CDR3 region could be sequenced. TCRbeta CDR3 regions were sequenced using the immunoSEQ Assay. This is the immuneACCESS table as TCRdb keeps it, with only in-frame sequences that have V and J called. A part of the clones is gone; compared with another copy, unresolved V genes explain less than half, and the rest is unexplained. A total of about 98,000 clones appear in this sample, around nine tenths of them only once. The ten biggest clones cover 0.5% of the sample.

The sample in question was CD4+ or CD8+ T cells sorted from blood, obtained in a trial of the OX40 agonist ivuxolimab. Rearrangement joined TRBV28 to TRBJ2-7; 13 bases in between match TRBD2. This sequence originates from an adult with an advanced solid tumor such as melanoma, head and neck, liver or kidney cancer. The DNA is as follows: TGTGCCAGCAGCGGCTACAGACTAGCGGGGGGACAGTACTTC. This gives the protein CASSGYRLAGGQYF. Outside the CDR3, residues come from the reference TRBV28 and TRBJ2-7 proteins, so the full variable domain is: DVKVTQSSRYLVKRTGEKVFLECVQDMDHENMFWYRQDPGLGLRLIYFSYDVKMKEKGDIPEGYSVSREKKERFSLILESASTNQTSMYLCASSGYRLAGGQYFGPGTRLTVT.